Listed here are 16 T cell receptor beta chains from one sample, sequenced in a study of blood T cell repertoires in COVID-19. Assay: immunoSEQ multiplex PCR; the TCRdb copy retains only in-frame clones and omits some. Among about 240,000 clones listed, around 88% were seen once. Source material: peripheral blood. These receptors originate from a man older than 75 with acute or convalescent COVID-19.

V gene TRBV19 combines with J gene TRBJ2-2; 13 bases agree with TRBD2. V shed 11 bases and J 6 bases; nucleotides not matched to a gene: 6. There are 14 residues in the CDR3. Germline V gene data show CDR1 as LNHDA and CDR2 as SQIVND (reference sequence). As DNA, the CDR3 is TGTGCCGCCGGGACTAGCGGGATCTCCGGGGAGCTGTTTTTT. Its translation: CAAGTSGISGELFF.

The chain carries TRBV28 and TRBJ1-2; 7 bases fit TRBD1. CDR3 length equals 13 residues. Germline V gene data show CDR1 as MDHEN and CDR2 as SYDVKM. V was clipped by 10 bases and J by 8 bases; unmatched bases: 13. The CDR3 protein is CAIPGQPLGGYTF. CDR3 sequence (DNA): TGTGCCATCCCGGGACAGCCTTTAGGAGGCTACACCTTC.

V gene TRBV12-5 combines with J gene TRBJ2-2; 12 positions agree with TRBD2. Per the germline V gene, CDR1 is LGHNT and CDR2 is FRNRAP. This CDR3 comprises 17 residues. The V gene end was trimmed by 3 bases and the J gene end by 6 bases; junction bases not matched to a gene: 8. The CDR3 coding sequence is TGTGCTAGTGGTTTCTACGGACTAGCGGGAATGGCCGGGGAGCTGTTTTTT. Translating gives CASGFYGLAGMAGELFF.

V and J are TRBV19 and TRBJ2-5, with 9 bases identical to TRBD2. The CDR3 is 18 amino acids. Germline values: CDR1 LNHDA, CDR2 SQIVND (reference sequence). V gave up 5 bases and J gave up 5 bases; unmatched junction bases: 18. The CDR3 DNA sequence: TGTGCCAGTAGTCCCCGGGGCAGCGGGGGGCCCGGGAGGGAGACCCAGTACTTC. As protein: CASSPRGSGGPGRETQYF.

The gene calls are TRBV18 and TRBJ1-1; weak D call: TRBD1 (6 bases). The V gene's germline CDR1 is KGHSH and CDR2 LQKENI. This CDR3 has 12 residues. The V gene lost 6 bases and the J gene lost 9 bases, with 14 bases spanning the gap. This CDR3 reads CASSPNRVQAFF. DNA for the CDR3: TGTGCCAGCTCGCCAAACAGGGTCCAAGCTTTCTTT.

This chain connects TRBV11-2 to TRBJ1-1; 9 bases match TRBD1. Germline V CDR1 and CDR2: SGHAT, FQNNGV. This CDR3 comprises 14 residues. Germline trimming cut 5 bases from V and 5 bases from J; bases unmatched to any gene: 6. CDR3 region: CASSATGGRTEAFF. CDR3 DNA: TGTGCCAGCAGCGCCACAGGGGGCCGGACTGAAGCTTTCTTT.

The CDR3 protein is CASSLGTSLYNEQFF. CDR3 DNA sequence: TGTGCCAGCAGCCTCGGGACTAGCTTGTACAATGAGCAGTTCTTC. The chain couples TRBV3-1 (or the pseudogene TRBV3-2) to TRBJ2-1; 9 bases are a match to TRBD2. CDR3 length: 15 residues. V was pared by 4 bases and J by 4 bases, with 5 bases of the junction left unmatched. Per the germline V gene, CDR1 is LGHDT and CDR2 is YNNKEL (reference sequence).

This rearrangement joins TRBV7-3 to TRBJ2-1, with 11 bases identical to TRBD2. Trimming took 5 bases from V and 9 from J; bases not matched to a gene: 6. The CDR3 extends over 14 amino acids. Per germline, CDR1 SGHTA and CDR2 FQGTGA. The CDR3 DNA sequence: TGTGCCAGCAGCATAGCGGGAGGGGTCTCTGAGCAGTTCTTC. Its translation: CASSIAGGVSEQFF. The full variable domain, its missing parts supplied by reference TRBV7-3 and TRBJ2-1, is GAGVSQTPSNKVTEKGKYVELRCDPISGHTALYWYRQSLGQGPEFLIYFQGTGAADDSGLPNDRFFAVRPEGSVSTLKIQRTERGDSAVYLCASSIAGGVSEQFFGPGTRLTVL.

The chain employs TRBV3-1 (or the pseudogene TRBV3-2) and TRBJ1-3; tentative D call: TRBD1 (5 bases). The CDR3 sequence is 13 residues long. Germline-derived CDR1 and CDR2 are LGHDT and YNNKEL (reference sequence). V lost 8 bases, J lost 4 bases, and 12 bases lay in between. CDR3 loop: CASRRGSGNTIYF. The CDR3 nucleotides are TGTGCCAGCCGGAGGGGTTCCGGAAACACCATATATTTT.

This clone was observed a few times. V usage is TRBV7-2 and J usage is TRBJ1-2; 8 nucleotides line up with TRBD1. Looked up from germline, CDR1 is SGHTA and CDR2 is FQGNSA. The CDR3 consists of 14 residues. V was pared by 2 bases and J by 4 bases, with 3 bases of the junction left unmatched. CDR3 sequence (DNA): TGTGCCAGCAGCTTACAACAGGGGGGCTATGGCTACACCTTC. Translated: CASSLQQGGYGYTF.

The J gene is TRBJ1-3, the V gene TRBV7-9; D perhaps matches TRBD1 (5 bases). CDR3 size: 16 residues. V lost 5 bases, J lost 3 bases, and 17 bases lay in between. From germline, CDR1 is SEHNR and CDR2 FQNEAQ (reference sequence). CDR3 sequence reads: CASSPPRTIFGNTIYF. CDR3 nucleotide sequence: TGTGCCAGCAGCCCCCCAAGGACAATCTTTGGAAACACCATATATTTT.

J is TRBJ1-3 and V is TRBV6-1; no firm D call. Germline V gene lookup returns CDR1 MNHNS and CDR2 SASEGT. This CDR3 region has 16 residues. Trimming took off 2 bases at V and 1 base at J, with 12 bases between the two ends. In nucleotides, the CDR3 is TGTGCCAGCAGTGAACTTTTCAGTCCTTCTGGAAACACCATATATTTT. Encoded protein: CASSELFSPSGNTIYF.

The chain combines TRBV4-1 with TRBJ2-2, with D unresolved. The germline V gene encodes CDR1 MGHRA and CDR2 YSYEKL. This CDR3 has 18 residues. V lost 3 bases and J lost 0, with 17 bases in between. CDR3 sequence reads: CASSQLIMTHANTGELFF. CDR3 bases: TGCGCCAGCAGCCAGCTCATTATGACACACGCGAACACCGGGGAGCTGTTTTTT.

V usage is TRBV28 and J usage is TRBJ2-7, with D possibly TRBD2 on 6 matching bases. Germline CDR1 is MDHEN and CDR2 is SYDVKM. Deletions cut 7 bases from V and 0 bases from J, with 22 bases between. The CDR3 contains 17 residues. The DNA for the CDR3 is TGTGCCAGCACCCCCCCCCGGAGGGGACCAAGCTCCTACGAGCAGTACTTC. Encoded protein: CASTPPRRGPSSYEQYF. Based on the CDR3 plus reference TRBV28 and TRBJ2-7, the full variable domain is DVKVTQSSRYLVKRTGEKVFLECVQDMDHENMFWYRQDPGLGLRLIYFSYDVKMKEKGDIPEGYSVSREKKERFSLILESASTNQTSMYLCASTPPRRGPSSYEQYFGPGTRLTVT.

This chain joins TRBV19 and TRBJ2-5; weak D call: TRBD1 (5 bases). This CDR3 is built from 15 residues. Per germline, CDR1 LNHDA and CDR2 SQIVND (reference sequence). Trimming shortened V by 1 base and J by 5 bases, and 14 bases separated the two germline ends. CDR3 DNA: TGTGCCAGTAGTATAGGACAGACGTACGGGGAGACCCAGTACTTC. Translation gives CASSIGQTYGETQYF.

V gene TRBV10-3 combines with J gene TRBJ2-2; 10 positions agree with TRBD1. V lost 6 bases and J lost 3; bases outside the gene matches: 4. Germline CDR1 reads ENHRY; CDR2 reads SYGVKD. There are 15 residues in the CDR3. The CDR3 bases are TGTGCCATCAGGCCCGGGACAGGGGACACCGGGGAGCTGTTTTTT. This translates into CAIRPGTGDTGELFF.